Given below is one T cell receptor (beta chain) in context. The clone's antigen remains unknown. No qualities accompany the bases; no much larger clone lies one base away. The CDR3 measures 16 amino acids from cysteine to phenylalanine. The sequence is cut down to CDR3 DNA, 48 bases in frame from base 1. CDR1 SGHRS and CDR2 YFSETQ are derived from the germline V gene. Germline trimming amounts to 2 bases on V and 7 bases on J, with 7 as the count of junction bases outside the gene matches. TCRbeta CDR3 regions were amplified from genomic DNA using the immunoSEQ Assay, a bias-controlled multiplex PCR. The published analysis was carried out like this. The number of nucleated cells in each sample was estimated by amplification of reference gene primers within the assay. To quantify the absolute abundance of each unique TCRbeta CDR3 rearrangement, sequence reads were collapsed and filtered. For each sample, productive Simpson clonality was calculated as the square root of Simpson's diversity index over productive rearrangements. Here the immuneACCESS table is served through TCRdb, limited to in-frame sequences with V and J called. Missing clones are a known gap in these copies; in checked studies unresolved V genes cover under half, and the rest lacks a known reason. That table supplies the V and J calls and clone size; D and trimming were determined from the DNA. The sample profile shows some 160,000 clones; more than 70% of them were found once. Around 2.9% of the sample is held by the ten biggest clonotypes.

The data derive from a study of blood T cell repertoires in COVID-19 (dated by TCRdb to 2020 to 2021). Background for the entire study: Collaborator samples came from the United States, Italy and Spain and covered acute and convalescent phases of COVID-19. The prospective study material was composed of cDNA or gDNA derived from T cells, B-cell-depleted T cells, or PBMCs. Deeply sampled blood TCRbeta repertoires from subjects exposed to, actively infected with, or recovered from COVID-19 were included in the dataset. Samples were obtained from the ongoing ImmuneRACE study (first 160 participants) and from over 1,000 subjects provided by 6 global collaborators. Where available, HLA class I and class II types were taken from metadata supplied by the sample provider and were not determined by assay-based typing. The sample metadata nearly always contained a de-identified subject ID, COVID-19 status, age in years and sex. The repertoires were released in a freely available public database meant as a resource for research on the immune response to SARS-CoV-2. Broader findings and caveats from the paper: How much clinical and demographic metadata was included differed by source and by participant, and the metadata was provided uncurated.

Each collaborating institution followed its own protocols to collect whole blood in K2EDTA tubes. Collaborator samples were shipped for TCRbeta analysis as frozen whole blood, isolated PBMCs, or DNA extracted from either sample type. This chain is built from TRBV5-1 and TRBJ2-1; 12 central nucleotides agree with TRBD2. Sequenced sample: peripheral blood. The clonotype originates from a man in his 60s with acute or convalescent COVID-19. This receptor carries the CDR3 CASSLSSGGARNEQFF. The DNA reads TGCGCCAGCAGCTTATCTAGCGGGGGGGCTCGAAATGAGCAGTTCTTC.